This T cell receptor (beta chain) was identified in a study of blood T cell repertoires in COVID-19. On the study more broadly: Collection of acute and convalescent COVID-19 samples took place in the United States, Italy and Spain.

Under the authors' procedure: Quantification of nucleated cells was approximated via reference gene primer amplification. Clones were sequenced by immunoSEQ multiplex PCR, and TCRdb holds only the in-frame ones, with some missing. Clone size and the V and J calls come from that table; the DNA yielded D and trimming. The sample lists about 150,000 clones, about 73% occurring once. Germline-derived CDR1 and CDR2 are SGHRS and YFSETQ. The CDR3 has 15 residues. The germline V and J ends were trimmed by 4 bases and 7 bases, with 17 bases remaining between them. The specimen was peripheral blood. The receptor's source is an elderly man with acute or convalescent COVID-19. The chain employs TRBV5-1 and TRBJ2-2; D possibly corresponds to TRBD1 (5 bases). The CDR3 region is CASSATVSGSGELFF. The CDR3 region has the DNA TGCGCCAGCAGCGCGACAGTATCCGGTAGCGGGGAGCTGTTTTTT.